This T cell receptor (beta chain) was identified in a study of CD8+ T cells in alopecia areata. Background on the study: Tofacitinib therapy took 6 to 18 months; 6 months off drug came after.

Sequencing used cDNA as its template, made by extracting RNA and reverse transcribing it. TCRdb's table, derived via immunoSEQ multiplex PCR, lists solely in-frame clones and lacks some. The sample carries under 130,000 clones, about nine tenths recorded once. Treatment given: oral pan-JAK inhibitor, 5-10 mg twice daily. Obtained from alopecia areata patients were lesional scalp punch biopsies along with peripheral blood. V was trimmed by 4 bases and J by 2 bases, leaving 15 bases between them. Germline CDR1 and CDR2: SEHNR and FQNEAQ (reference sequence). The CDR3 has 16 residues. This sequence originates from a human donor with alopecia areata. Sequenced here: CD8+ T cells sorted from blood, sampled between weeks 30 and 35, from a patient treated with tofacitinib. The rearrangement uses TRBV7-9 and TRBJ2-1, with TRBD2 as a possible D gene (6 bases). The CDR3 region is CASSSGVGLTYNEQFF. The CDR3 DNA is TGTGCCAGCAGCTCGGGGGTTGGTCTTACCTACAATGAGCAGTTCTTC.